Sequencing of this TCR beta chain was carried out in a study of T-cell reconstitution after alpha-beta-depleted transplantation in children. This clonotype has more than one count but fewer than ten. Unique molecular identifiers were used in preparing the TCRbeta library. TCRdb itself ran the PCR reads through MiXCR, one entry per CDR3 protein. The sample lists roughly 590,000 distinct CDR3 sequences, roughly 15% occurring once. The germline gives CDR1 ENHRY, CDR2 SYGVKD. Trimming stripped 2 bases from V and 4 bases from J, with 11 bases between. The CDR3 runs 14 residues. This clonotype was sampled from a human donor who donated a stem cell graft to a child with acute myeloid leukemia. The specimen comprised PBMCs from the stem cell graft donor, sampled from the stem cell graft. The chain links TRBV10-3 to TRBJ1-1; D is possibly TRBD1 (5 bases). CDR3: CAISENDSFTEAFF. The DNA of the CDR3 is TGTGCCATCAGTGAGAATGACAGCTTCACTGAAGCTTTCTTT.